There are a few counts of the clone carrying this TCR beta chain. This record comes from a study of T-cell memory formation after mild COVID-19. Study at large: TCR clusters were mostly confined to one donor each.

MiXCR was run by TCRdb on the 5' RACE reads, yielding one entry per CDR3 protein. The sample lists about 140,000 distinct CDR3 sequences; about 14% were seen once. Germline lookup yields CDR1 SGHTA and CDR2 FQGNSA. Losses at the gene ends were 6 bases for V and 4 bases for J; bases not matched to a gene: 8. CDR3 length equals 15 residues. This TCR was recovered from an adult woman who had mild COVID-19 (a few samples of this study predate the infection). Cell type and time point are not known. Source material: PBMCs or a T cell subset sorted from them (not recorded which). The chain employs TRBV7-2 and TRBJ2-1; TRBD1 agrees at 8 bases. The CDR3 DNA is TGTGCCAGCAGACTACCGGGACAGGAATACAATGAGCAGTTCTTC. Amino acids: CASRLPGQEYNEQFF.